The next 27 T cell receptor beta chains were all read from a single sample in a study of cytomegalovirus exposure and HLA in healthy donors. Use of 60 Vbeta and 13 Jbeta primers characterized the PCR. Clones were read by immunoSEQ multiplex PCR, and TCRdb kept only the in-frame ones, dropping some. The profile shows approximately 150,000 clones, 80% of them singletons. Sequencing was performed on PBMCs. The receptors come from a man aged 25 to 40 in good health and CMV-seropositive.

This chain connects TRBV10-3 to TRBJ2-2; TRBD2 matches at 8 bases. Losses at the gene ends were 0 bases for V and 4 bases for J; bases not matched to a gene: 7. Germline CDR1 is ENHRY and CDR2 is SYGVKD. This CDR3 has 17 amino acids. The DNA for the CDR3 is TGTGCCATCAGTGAGTCCTCAAGCGGGAGTGGCACCGGGGAGCTGTTTTTT. This codes for CAISESSSGSGTGELFF.

The CDR3 here is CASSLLAGTDTQYF. The CDR3 region has the DNA TGTGCCAGCAGTTTACTAGCAGGCACAGATACGCAGTATTTT. The chain combines TRBV6-5 with TRBJ2-3; TRBD2 is a possible D gene (6 bases). This CDR3 has 14 amino acids. CDR1 is MNHEY and CDR2 is SVGAGI in the germline V gene. Trimming left V 4 bases short and J 1 base short, with 9 bases between.

The chain carries TRBV7-2 and TRBJ1-5; TRBD1 aligns across 9 bases. V was pared by 3 bases and J by 4 bases, with 10 bases of the junction left unmatched. Germline values: CDR1 SGHTA, CDR2 FQGNSA. The CDR3 loop spans 17 amino acids. The CDR3 bases are TGTGCCAGCAGCTTGGGACAGGGTTCTTGGTCAAATCAGCCCCAGCATTTT. Protein: CASSLGQGSWSNQPQHF.

This sequence joins TRBV6-1 and TRBJ2-5, with a possible D match to TRBD2 (7 bases). The DNA end lines up better with TRBJ2-7; the J call may be wrong. This CDR3 comprises 16 residues. Germline CDR1 reads MNHNS; CDR2 reads SASEGT. The CDR3 sequence is CASSEIRGRGMYEQYF. CDR3 in DNA: TGTGCCAGCAGTGAAATAAGGGGGAGGGGGATGTACGAGCAGTACTTC.

This clone was recorded a few times. This rearrangement joins TRBV6-5 to TRBJ2-7, with D possibly matching TRBD2 (5 bases). Germline values: CDR1 MNHEY, CDR2 SVGAGI. The germline V and J ends were trimmed by 4 bases and 2 bases, with 12 bases remaining between them. The CDR3 consists of 14 residues. The CDR3 bases are TGTGCCAGCAGTTCCCGGACTCCTCCCTACGAGCAGTACTTC. Its translation is CASSSRTPPYEQYF.

V usage is TRBV27 and J usage is TRBJ2-7, with TRBD1 matching 8 bases. The length of the CDR3 is 13 residues. The germline V gene encodes CDR1 MNHEY and CDR2 SMNVEV (reference sequence). Trimming removed 8 bases from V and 2 bases from J; junction bases left unmatched: 5. The CDR3 here is CASQRGQAYEQYF. The CDR3 bases are TGTGCCAGCCAAAGGGGACAGGCCTACGAGCAGTACTTC.

The J gene is TRBJ2-5, the V gene TRBV11-2, with D possibly TRBD2 on 6 matching bases. Germline lookup yields CDR1 SGHAT and CDR2 FQNNGV. The CDR3 spans 15 residues. Between the trimmed V and J ends, which lost 5 bases and 4 bases, there was a span of 17 bases. CDR3 nucleotide sequence: TGTGCCAGCAGCCTACGGGGGACCGGAATAGAGACCCAGTACTTC. It codes for CASSLRGTGIETQYF. Full variable domain (missing parts from reference TRBV11-2 and TRBJ2-5): EAGVAQSPRYKIIEKRQSVAFWCNPISGHATLYWYQQILGQGPKLLIQFQNNGVVDDSQLPKDRFSAERLKGVDSTLKIQPAKLEDSAVYLCASSLRGTGIETQYFGPGTRLLVL.

The chain couples TRBV5-4 to TRBJ2-6; 7 bases agree with TRBD1. This CDR3 spans 18 amino acids. The junction had 9 bases not matched to a gene; V was cut back by 3 bases and J by 0 bases. CDR1 is SGHNT and CDR2 is YYREEE in the germline V gene (reference sequence). In DNA form, the CDR3 reads TGTGCCAGCAGCTCTTTGACAGGGACCATCTCTGGGGCCAACGTCCTGACTTTC. Its translation is CASSSLTGTISGANVLTF.

The V call is TRBV2, the J call TRBJ2-5, with D possibly matching TRBD2 (6 bases). Deletions cut 8 bases from V and 4 bases from J, with 14 bases between. Per the germline V gene, CDR1 is SNHLY and CDR2 is FYNNEI. The CDR3 covers 13 residues. The CDR3 region is CASAPTSGETQYF. CDR3 nucleotides: TGTGCCAGCGCGCCGACTAGTGGAGAGACCCAGTACTTC.

On this clone: One end of the junction fails to match germline, which may point to a read error. The chain uses TRBV7-9 and TRBJ1-1; D unresolved. The CDR3 totals 11 residues. Looked up from germline, CDR1 is SEHNR and CDR2 is FQNEAQ (reference sequence). Here the CDR3 reads CSSSLSPEAFF. The CDR3 nucleotides read TGTTCCAGCAGCTTGAGCCCTGAAGCTTTCTTT.

The gene calls are TRBV27 and TRBJ2-7; the D is unclear. The ends were cut back, 5 bases at V and 5 bases at J, with 13 bases in the middle. This CDR3 has 13 amino acids. The germline V gene encodes CDR1 MNHEY and CDR2 SMNVEV (reference sequence). The CDR3 protein is CASSPLFSHEQYF. The CDR3 DNA reads TGTGCCAGCAGTCCCCTATTTAGCCACGAGCAGTACTTC.

V gene TRBV5-6 combines with J gene TRBJ2-7; D might be TRBD1 (6 bases). Germline CDR1 SGHDT, CDR2 YYEEEE. V was clipped by 3 bases and J by 5 bases, with 12 bases between them. This CDR3 has 13 residues. CDR3: CASSYQGFHEQYF. Written as DNA, the CDR3 is TGTGCCAGCAGCTATCAGGGGTTTCACGAGCAGTACTTC.

The chain joins TRBV29-1 to TRBJ1-1, with 7 bases identical to TRBD1. The V gene end was trimmed by 3 bases and the J gene end by 11 bases; junction bases not matched to a gene: 12. Germline V CDR1 and CDR2: SQVTM, ANQGSEA. The CDR3 has 13 amino acids. CDR3 amino acids: CSVDLQYRGWAFF. Here the CDR3 DNA reads TGCAGCGTTGATTTGCAGTACAGGGGCTGGGCTTTCTTT.

This chain links TRBV9 with TRBJ2-3; no definite D call. This CDR3 has 16 residues. Germline loops: CDR1 SGDLS, CDR2 YYNGEE. V dropped 0 bases and J dropped 0 bases, with 11 bases sitting between them. The chain's CDR3 is CASSVARSASTDTQYF. CDR3 nucleotides: TGTGCCAGCAGCGTAGCACGGAGCGCCAGCACAGATACGCAGTATTTT.

The chain uses TRBV9 and TRBJ2-7, with TRBD1 as a possible D gene (7 bases). In germline, CDR1 is SGDLS, CDR2 YYNGEE. CDR3 length: 15 amino acids. V shed 4 bases and J shed 2 bases, with 16 bases lying between them. CDR3 nucleotides: TGTGCCAGCAGCCCCCGACAGGGACTCGCCTACGAGCAGTACTTC. It yields the protein CASSPRQGLAYEQYF. Full variable domain (missing parts from reference TRBV9 and TRBJ2-7): DSGVTQTPKHLITATGQRVTLRCSPRSGDLSVYWYQQSLDQGLQFLIQYYNGEERAKGNILERFSAQQFPDLHSELNLSSLELGDSALYFCASSPRQGLAYEQYFGPGTRLTVT.

The chain carries TRBV5-1 and TRBJ2-6, with D perhaps matching TRBD1 (5 bases). Looked up from germline, CDR1 is SGHRS and CDR2 is YFSETQ. Trimming shortened V by 0 bases and J by 4 bases, and 14 bases separated the two germline ends. This CDR3 comprises 17 residues. In DNA, the CDR3 is TGCGCCAGCAGCTTGGGACAGACCTACACAGGGGCCAACGTCCTGACTTTC. Translated: CASSLGQTYTGANVLTF.

V usage is TRBV6-4 and J usage is TRBJ1-1; D remains unclear. The CDR3 covers 13 residues. Trimming cost V 6 bases and J 0 bases, with 8 bases left between them. Germline CDR1 is MRHNA and CDR2 is SNTAGT. The CDR3 here is CASSPGMNTEAFF. The CDR3, as DNA: TGTGCCAGCAGCCCCGGGATGAACACTGAAGCTTTCTTT.

V gene TRBV28 combines with J gene TRBJ1-5, with a tentative D call TRBD1 (5 bases). The V end was cut by 3 bases, the J end by 5 bases, with 8 bases between. CDR1 MDHEN and CDR2 SYDVKM come from the germline V gene. The CDR3 spans 13 residues. The CDR3 region has the DNA TGTGCCAGCAGTTTGTCCAGGGATCAGCCCCAGCATTTT. Translated, it gives CASSLSRDQPQHF.

The chain combines TRBV30 with TRBJ1-2; D remains ambiguous. CDR1 GTSNPN and CDR2 SVGIG come from the germline V gene (reference sequence). Trimming left V 7 bases short and J 3 bases short, with 15 bases between. The CDR3 length is 13 residues. The CDR3 loop reads CAFEIVVDYGYTF. CDR3 coding DNA: TGTGCCTTTGAGATAGTCGTAGACTATGGCTACACCTTC.

The rearrangement uses TRBV5-1 and TRBJ2-1; D perhaps matches TRBD2 (6 bases). Trimming removed 0 bases from V and 8 bases from J, with 12 bases in between. Germline-derived CDR1 and CDR2 are SGHRS and YFSETQ. The CDR3 runs to 14 residues. The CDR3 protein is CASSLVGRFDEQFF. The CDR3 DNA sequence: TGCGCCAGCAGCTTGGTGGGGAGGTTCGATGAGCAGTTCTTC.

This rearrangement joins TRBV12-5 to TRBJ2-5, with TRBD2 matching over 7 bases. This CDR3 spans 14 amino acids. Germline V gene sequence: CDR1 LGHNT, CDR2 FRNRAP. Trimming at V came to 3 bases and at J to 7 bases, leaving 8 bases not matched to a gene. The chain's CDR3 is CASGLSMGEGTQYF. Here the CDR3 DNA reads TGTGCTAGTGGTTTATCCATGGGGGAGGGGACCCAGTACTTC.

This rearrangement joins TRBV9 to TRBJ2-5; TRBD2 aligns across 11 bases. J lost 2 bases, V lost 2 bases, and 5 bases had no gene match. The CDR3 has 16 residues. CDR1 and CDR2 from the germline V gene are SGDLS and YYNGEE. Here the CDR3 reads CASSVTSGSRQETQYF. In DNA form, the CDR3 reads TGTGCCAGCAGCGTCACTAGCGGGAGTAGGCAAGAGACCCAGTACTTC.

The V call is TRBV4-3, the J call TRBJ1-3, with 8 bases identical to TRBD1. With 0 bases clipped from V and 2 bases from J, the junction kept 6 bases outside the gene matches. The germline V gene has CDR1 LGHNA and CDR2 YSLEER. CDR3 length equals 17 residues. CDR3 nucleotides: TGCGCCAGCAGCCAAGAATTGGGCAGGGGGCCTGGAAACACCATATATTTT. Translated: CASSQELGRGPGNTIYF.

This chain uses TRBV7-3 with TRBJ2-7, with a weak D call TRBD2 (5 bases). Per the germline V gene, CDR1 is SGHTA and CDR2 is FQGTGA. Trimming left V 4 bases short and J 5 bases short, with 6 bases between. The CDR3 consists of 11 residues. The CDR3 protein is CASSSGDEQYF. The CDR3 bases are TGTGCCAGCAGCTCCGGGGACGAGCAGTACTTC.

The chain carries TRBV19 and TRBJ2-3, with TRBD1 matching 7 bases. V was pared by 3 bases and J by 1 base, with 4 bases of the junction left unmatched. The CDR3 is made up of 15 amino acids. Germline-derived CDR1 and CDR2 are LNHDA and SQIVND (reference sequence). CDR3 in DNA: TGTGCCAGTAGTATCAAAGACAGGGGCACAGATACGCAGTATTTT. Protein product: CASSIKDRGTDTQYF.

The chain employs TRBV28 and TRBJ1-2; 12 positions match TRBD1. This CDR3 has 15 residues. The germline gives CDR1 MDHEN, CDR2 SYDVKM. V lost 5 bases, J lost 5 bases, and 6 bases stayed unmatched. The CDR3 DNA reads TGTGCCAGCAGTCCCGGGACAGGGGGCCCGTATGGCTACACCTTC. This translates into CASSPGTGGPYGYTF.

The chain couples TRBV5-1 to TRBJ2-1, with a possible D match to TRBD2 (5 bases). The CDR3 contains 15 residues. CDR1 and CDR2 from the germline V gene are SGHRS and YFSETQ. V was cut by 7 bases and J by 6 bases, with 20 bases left in between. The CDR3 loop reads CASSEGASSANEQFF. The DNA for the CDR3 is TGCGCCAGCTCCGAGGGCGCCTCCTCGGCCAATGAGCAGTTCTTC.